This T cell receptor (beta chain) is drawn from a study of blood T cell repertoires in COVID-19. Study context: T cells, B-cell-depleted T cells, or PBMCs supplied cDNA or gDNA.

In germline, CDR1 is SQVTM, CDR2 ANQGSEA. The V end lost 3 bases, the J end lost 1 base, and 9 bases lay between the germline ends. The CDR3 loop spans 13 amino acids. Per the original data handling: Nucleated cell counts were estimated from reference gene primer amplification. Using immunoSEQ multiplex PCR, the repertoire was profiled, and TCRdb retains in-frame clones only, with some absent. That table gives V, J and clone size, and the DNA gave D and trimming. The table shows 200,000 or so clones, with around 84% occurring only once. This clone was counted a single time. The J gene is TRBJ1-1, the V gene TRBV29-1; D possibly corresponds to TRBD1 (6 bases). The TCR sequence derives from a man aged 25-40 years with active or convalescent COVID-19. Sequenced: peripheral blood. CDR3 bases: TGCAGCGTTGAGAGACAGGCGAACACTGAAGCTTTCTTT. It codes for CSVERQANTEAFF.